This T cell receptor (beta chain) was sequenced for a study of regulatory T cells in long-lasting Graves disease. Findings of the study overall: Persistent patients shared under 3,000 public clonotypes among themselves. Newly diagnosed patients shared fewer, at roughly 970. Persistent disease was characterized by preferential usage of TRBV28, TRBJ1-2 and TRBJ2-5.

Time point: newly diagnosed GD, antithyroid drugs for less than 3 months. The TCR library was prepared using RNA isolated from PBMCs. The collection involved drawing around 10 milliliters of peripheral blood into EDTA tubes. In the case of this clonotype: The antigen is not known.

The CDR3 is 13 amino acids. The germline V and J ends were trimmed by 4 bases and 1 base, with 7 bases remaining between them. Assembly of TCR beta libraries relied on iRepertoire HTBI primers together with Arm-PCR of CDR3 regions. TCRdb processed the multiplex PCR reads anew with MiXCR; each CDR3 protein has one entry. The sample includes 530,000 or so distinct CDR3 sequences, about 16% of them seen just once. This sample was shared with a second study, whose subject was T cells in Graves' hyperthyroidism and ophthalmopathy. That work adds: When ophthalmopathy did not progress within 18 months, Graves' hyperthyroidism was considered stable.

This clonotype was obtained from a young man with Graves disease. The chain carries TRBV12-3 or TRBV12-4 and TRBJ1-2; no clear D gene. Sequencing used peripheral blood mononuclear cells (PBMCs), obtained at new diagnosis, from a patient treated with antithyroid drugs. This CDR3 is CASSYGVNYGYTF. The CDR3 coding sequence is TGTGCCAGCAGTTACGGGGTTAACTATGGCTACACCTTC.